This section outlines one TCR beta chain sequence together with its context. Its antigen remains unknown. Using RNA template, CDR3s of TCR alpha and beta were amplified with iRepertoire arm-PCR. TCRdb fed the multiplex PCR reads into MiXCR, producing one record per CDR3 protein. Counted here are more than 300,000 distinct CDR3 sequences, 35% to 45% occurring once; the ten biggest clones make up about 12%. This record belongs to a study of glioma-infiltrating T cells. Study-wide results and caveats: Patients with low tissue-blood divergence carried a signature set of shared blood CDR3 motifs. Non-neoplastic patients had below-expected tissue-blood divergence, while all gliomas exceeded expectation.

The CDR3 loop spans 14 amino acids. Germline V gene sequence: CDR1 LGHNA, CDR2 YNFKEQ. The V end lost 4 bases, the J end lost 4 bases, and 13 bases lay between the germline ends. This sequence originates from a human donor with low-grade glioma or glioblastoma, undergoing nonglioma brain surgery, or in good health (not recorded which). What was sequenced was glioma tissue, nonneoplastic brain tissue, or PBMCs (not recorded which). This chain connects TRBV4-2 to TRBJ2-5, with D perhaps being TRBD1 or TRBD2 (5 bases each). CDR3 nucleotide sequence: TGTGCCAGCAGCCCGAGGGACGGCAGAGAGACCCAGTACTTC. This gives the protein CASSPRDGRETQYF.